Sequencing of this T cell receptor (beta chain) was carried out in a study of T cell responses to AZD1222 COVID-19 vaccine. A word on this clone: Its antigen is unidentified.

CDR1 and CDR2 (germline): LNHDA, SQIVND (reference sequence). Trimming pared 5 bases from V and 3 bases from J, leaving 11 bases between. There are 14 residues in the CDR3. Study-level points and caveats: Spike was spanned by vaccine-associated CD4 TCRs, with dominance at 160-218 and 743-854.

Using immunoSEQ multiplex PCR, the repertoire was profiled, and TCRdb retains in-frame clones only, with some absent. The repertoire consists of 180,000 or so clones, with 85% to 95% occurring once and the leading ten covering about 1%. The J gene is TRBJ1-5, the V gene TRBV19, with a possible D match to TRBD1 (5 bases). The sequencing here drew on peripheral blood, taken 28 days after the second dose of the MenACWY control vaccine. This receptor was identified in an adult who received the MenACWY meningococcal vaccine as a control. In DNA form, the CDR3 reads TGTGCCAGTAGTTTTAGACAGTACAATCAGCCCCAGCATTTT. Amino acid sequence: CASSFRQYNQPQHF.